A selection of T cell receptor beta chains follows, all from one sample in a study of blood T cell repertoires in COVID-19. TCRdb keeps only in-frame clones here, not all; method: immunoSEQ multiplex PCR. Of about 71,000 clones listed, about 87% are singletons. Sequenced input: peripheral blood. These receptors all stem from a human donor in a cohort sampled during active COVID-19. Each CDR3 is given with its conserved first and last residue. The D gene is left open where the match is weak.

v_gene	d_gene	j_gene	CDR3aa
TRBV5-4	-	TRBJ1-2	CASSRLGSYGYTF
TRBV5-1	-	TRBJ2-3	CASSLFVGGRTDTQYF
TRBV5-1	TRBD1	TRBJ1-1	CASSRAGGAPEAFF
TRBV4-1	-	TRBJ2-1	CASAWPGDNEQFF
TRBV2	TRBD1	TRBJ2-7	CASSEARTGPLGEQYF
TRBV30	-	TRBJ1-2	CAWSVALGRDYGYTF
TRBV7-9	TRBD1	TRBJ1-6	CASSSDDRGGNSPLHF
TRBV19	TRBD2	TRBJ2-2	CASSHGPTSAYVGELFF
TRBV11-3	TRBD2	TRBJ2-6	CASTQPSGRFFSGANVLTF
TRBV19	-	TRBJ1-6	CASRGAAGNNSPLHF
TRBV9	TRBD1	TRBJ2-7	CASSVGATGSYEQYF
TRBV10-1	TRBD1	TRBJ2-1	CASPQEPRRIHQGESSYNEQFF
TRBV9	TRBD1	TRBJ2-3	CASSVQTGKGTDTQYF
TRBV27	TRBD1	TRBJ2-2	CASSSGTDPSGTGELFF
TRBV7-9	-	TRBJ2-7	CASSLEEVGPYEQYF
TRBV11-2	-	TRBJ1-3	CASSYFLKEAGGNTIYF
TRBV11-2	TRBD2	TRBJ2-1	CASSWYPRGGFYNEQFF
TRBV6-5	TRBD2	TRBJ2-7	CASIGTSYNEQYF
TRBV18	TRBD1	TRBJ1-2	CASSGTGWSDYGYTF
TRBV5-1	-	TRBJ2-6	CASSPRGANVLTF
TRBV7-3	TRBD2	TRBJ2-1	CASSLSLPGRARNEQFF
TRBV6-5	TRBD2	TRBJ2-1	CASNTGTSGRNEQFF
TRBV27	TRBD2	TRBJ2-7	CASAFGAGVLLWQYF
TRBV4-2	TRBD1	TRBJ1-2	CASSLGKRQGDRGYTF
TRBV7-2	TRBD1	TRBJ1-2	CASRGQGDYGYTF
TRBV5-8	-	TRBJ1-1	CASSLDSFMNTEAFF
TRBV7-2	TRBD1	TRBJ2-1	CASSLDFSNRGRNEQFF
TRBV7-7	-	TRBJ2-7	CASSLSLPSSYEQYF
TRBV4-3	-	TRBJ1-1	CASSQDDTGDTEAFF
TRBV6-5	TRBD2	TRBJ2-1	CASSYGLAGGRNEQFF
TRBV7-8	-	TRBJ1-1	CASSLVGRGTRSDTEAFF
TRBV18	TRBD1	TRBJ2-7	CASSPGQGSGYEQYF
TRBV27	TRBD1	TRBJ2-7	CASSLVGQGWYEQYF
TRBV7-2	-	TRBJ1-5	CASSLGQPGSQPQHF
TRBV10-2	TRBD2	TRBJ2-5	CASFSGTSAETQYF
TRBV5-6	-	TRBJ2-4	CASSLGPPGAKNIQYF
TRBV5-6	-	TRBJ2-1	CASSLGQASAQFF
TRBV9	-	TRBJ2-1	CASSVSGARIGEQFF
TRBV18	TRBD1	TRBJ1-1	CASSPRSGGTEAFF
TRBV6-4	TRBD2	TRBJ2-1	CASSVSSGGNEQFF
TRBV7-9	-	TRBJ2-7	CASSLGSSGSGEQYF
TRBV3-1/TRBV3-2	-	TRBJ1-1	CASSLADGEAFF
TRBV6-5	TRBD1	TRBJ2-2	CASRGTGETGELFF
TRBV7-2	-	TRBJ1-5	CASSPFSNQPQHF